Below are 20 T cell receptor beta chains sequenced from a single sample in a study of T cell responses to AZD1222 COVID-19 vaccine. Clones were sequenced by immunoSEQ multiplex PCR, and TCRdb holds only the in-frame ones, with some missing. The sample shows 120,000 or so clones, roughly 88% of them seen only once. The specimen comprised peripheral blood, sampled on day 0 of MenACWY control vaccination. These receptor sequences come from an adult in good health.

This clone was observed a few times. This chain uses TRBV3-1 (or the pseudogene TRBV3-2) with TRBJ2-3, with D unclear. This CDR3 has 17 amino acids. The germline gives CDR1 LGHDT, CDR2 YNNKEL (reference sequence). V was trimmed by 4 bases and J by 5 bases, leaving 22 bases between them. The chain's CDR3 is CASSLHKVALIVDTQYF. DNA of the CDR3: TGTGCCAGCAGCCTTCACAAGGTAGCCCTAATCGTAGATACGCAGTATTTT.

The CDR3 DNA reads as TGTGCCAGCAGTCCCAATACGGCGGCGGGACCTCACACAGATACGCAGTATTTT. Amino acids: CASSPNTAAGPHTDTQYF. The chain has TRBV6-6 and TRBJ2-3, with a possible D match to TRBD2 (6 bases). CDR3 length equals 18 residues. V was clipped by 5 bases and J by 2 bases, with 23 bases between them. The germline gives CDR1 MNHNY, CDR2 SVGAGI (reference sequence).

V gene TRBV5-4 combines with J gene TRBJ2-1, with 7 bases aligning to TRBD2. This CDR3 is 16 amino acids long. Germline loops: CDR1 SGHNT, CDR2 YYREEE (reference sequence). Trimming removed 0 bases from V and 2 bases from J; junction bases left unmatched: 5. The CDR3 sequence: CASSLGLSGAYNEQFF. As DNA, the CDR3 is TGTGCCAGCAGCTTGGGGCTAAGCGGGGCCTACAATGAGCAGTTCTTC.

The chain links TRBV6-5 to TRBJ1-2, with a tentative D call TRBD1 (6 bases). CDR1 and CDR2 (germline): MNHEY, SVGAGI. The CDR3 has 14 residues. Trimming cost V 0 bases and J 8 bases, with 13 bases left between them. The CDR3 DNA reads as TGTGCCAGCAGTTACTCCTCCACAGGGCGGGGCTACACCTTC. Its translation: CASSYSSTGRGYTF.

In this sample, this clone turned up once. The chain recombines TRBV28 with TRBJ1-6; D ambiguous. Trimming removed 1 base at V and 7 bases at J, with 8 bases between. Germline CDR1 MDHEN, CDR2 SYDVKM. CDR3 length equals 14 residues. The CDR3 DNA sequence: TGTGCCAGCAGTTTATTGGGCAGCAATTCACCCCTCCACTTT. Translating gives CASSLLGSNSPLHF.

The genes are TRBV28 and TRBJ1-2, with D possibly matching TRBD1 (5 bases). This CDR3 is 13 amino acids long. The germline V and J ends were trimmed by 2 bases and 7 bases, with 11 bases remaining between them. Germline lookup yields CDR1 MDHEN and CDR2 SYDVKM. CDR3 sequence: CASSLVPRGGYTF. The CDR3 bases are TGTGCCAGCAGTTTAGTACCAAGGGGTGGCTACACCTTC.

The rearrangement links TRBV5-1 to TRBJ2-1; D is perhaps TRBD2 (6 bases). CDR1 is SGHRS, CDR2 YFSETQ, per germline. V shed 0 bases and J shed 7 bases, with 11 bases lying between them. CDR3 length: 14 residues. The CDR3 region is CASSLGLAPNEQFF. Written as DNA, the CDR3 is TGCGCCAGCAGCTTGGGGCTAGCGCCTAATGAGCAGTTCTTC.

This sequence joins TRBV10-2 and TRBJ2-3; TRBD2 agrees at 12 bases. Unmatched junction bases numbered 7, after V lost 8 bases and J lost 4 bases. This CDR3 contains 15 residues. Germline CDR1 and CDR2: WSHSY and SAAADI. The CDR3 DNA reads TGCGCCAGCGGCGCGTCTAGCGGGAGGGCAGATACGCAGTATTTT. Amino acid sequence: CASGASSGRADTQYF.

V gene TRBV9 combines with J gene TRBJ2-3; TRBD2 matches 12 bases. This CDR3 region has 15 residues. The ends lost 3 bases at V and 5 bases at J; junction bases unmatched: 4. Germline values: CDR1 SGDLS, CDR2 YYNGEE. The CDR3 DNA is TGTGCCAGCAGCGAGGGGGGACTAGCGGGAGATACGCAGTATTTT. Protein sequence: CASSEGGLAGDTQYF. The full variable domain, its missing parts supplied by reference TRBV9 and TRBJ2-3, is DSGVTQTPKHLITATGQRVTLRCSPRSGDLSVYWYQQSLDQGLQFLIQYYNGEERAKGNILERFSAQQFPDLHSELNLSSLELGDSALYFCASSEGGLAGDTQYFGPGTRLTVL.

The rearrangement links TRBV7-9 to TRBJ1-2; D is unclear. The germline V gene has CDR1 SEHNR and CDR2 FQNEAQ (reference sequence). The V and J ends lost 10 bases and 3 bases respectively, with 24 bases between them. The CDR3 runs 16 residues. CDR3 in DNA: TGTGCCATCTTCTCTCCACCGGACTATAGGGACTATGGCTACACCTTC. Its translation: CAIFSPPDYRDYGYTF. The full variable domain, rest sourced from reference TRBV7-9 and TRBJ1-2, is DTGVSQNPRHKITKRGQNVTFRCDPISEHNRLYWYRQTLGQGPEFLTYFQNEAQLEKSRLLSDRFSAERPKGSFSTLEIQRTEQGDSAMYLCAIFSPPDYRDYGYTFGSGTRLTVV.

The rearrangement links TRBV18 to TRBJ1-1; D unresolved. The V end lost 3 bases, the J end lost 1 base, and 9 bases lay between the germline ends. Germline CDR1 KGHSH, CDR2 LQKENI. CDR3 size: 14 residues. CDR3 in amino acids: CASSPVTRNTEAFF. DNA of the CDR3: TGTGCCAGCTCACCGGTTACTAGGAACACTGAAGCTTTCTTT.

The V gene is TRBV24-1, the J gene TRBJ2-5; 7 bases align to TRBD2. Germline loops: CDR1 KGHDR, CDR2 SFDVKD. With V trimmed by 4 bases and J by 7 bases, 14 bases remained unmatched. The CDR3 length is 16 residues. The CDR3 sequence is CATSDSSGGPRWTQYF. The DNA for the CDR3 is TGTGCCACCAGTGACTCCTCGGGGGGACCTAGATGGACCCAGTACTTC.

The rearrangement joins TRBV20-1 to TRBJ2-3, with TRBD1 matching 9 bases. The CDR3 has 15 amino acids. V shed 3 bases and J 2 bases; nucleotides not matched to a gene: 6. Germline CDR1 DFQATT, CDR2 SNEGSKA (reference sequence). CDR3 residues: CSASGRDRDTDTQYF. The CDR3 coding sequence is TGCAGTGCTAGTGGGCGGGACAGGGACACAGATACGCAGTATTTT.

This rearrangement joins TRBV11-2 to TRBJ2-1; D is ambiguous. Germline CDR1 reads SGHAT; CDR2 reads FQNNGV. Trimming left V 9 bases short and J 10 bases short, with 4 bases between. The CDR3 totals 8 residues. The CDR3 is CASSEQFF. The CDR3, as DNA: TGTGCCAGTTCAGAGCAGTTCTTC.

The gene calls are TRBV5-1 and TRBJ2-1, with D perhaps being TRBD1 or TRBD2 (6 bases each). The V end lost 4 bases, the J end lost 5 bases, and 13 bases lay between the germline ends. Germline CDR1 and CDR2: SGHRS and YFSETQ. CDR3 length equals 14 residues. CDR3 protein: CASSAAGQNNEQFF. For the CDR3, the DNA is TGCGCCAGCAGCGCCGCGGGACAAAACAATGAGCAGTTCTTC.

V usage is TRBV30 and J usage is TRBJ1-2; D ambiguous. CDR1 and CDR2 from the germline V gene are GTSNPN and SVGIG (reference sequence). V was cut by 5 bases and J by 6 bases, with 13 bases left in between. The CDR3 sequence is 12 residues long. CDR3 bases: TGTGCCTGGGACAAAGATATTAATGGCTACACCTTC. It specifies CAWDKDINGYTF. The full variable domain, its missing parts supplied by reference TRBV30 and TRBJ1-2, is SQTIHQWPATLVQPVGSPLSLECTVEGTSNPNLYWYRQAAGRGLQLLFYSVGIGQISSEVPQNLSASRPQDRQFILSSKKLLLSDSGFYLCAWDKDINGYTFGSGTRLTVV.

The chain is built from TRBV19 and TRBJ1-5; D gene uncertain. V lost 0 bases, J lost 10 bases, and 13 bases lay in between. Germline lookup yields CDR1 LNHDA and CDR2 SQIVND (reference sequence). The CDR3 sequence is 14 residues long. CDR3: CASSIDPPNSPQHF. The CDR3 nucleotides are TGTGCCAGTAGTATAGATCCCCCAAATAGTCCCCAGCATTTT.

The rearrangement joins TRBV3-1 (or the pseudogene TRBV3-2) to TRBJ2-7; D not resolved. This CDR3 has 15 residues. The ends were cut back, 0 bases at V and 2 bases at J, with 11 bases in the middle. CDR1 is LGHDT and CDR2 is YNNKEL in the germline V gene (reference sequence). CDR3 residues: CASSQDPQTPYEQYF. DNA for the CDR3: TGTGCCAGCAGCCAAGATCCTCAGACCCCCTACGAGCAGTACTTC.

This clone was counted a single time. The chain has TRBV3-1 (or the pseudogene TRBV3-2) and TRBJ2-1; no clear D. The germline CDR1 and CDR2 sequences are LGHDT and YNNKEL (reference sequence). This CDR3 is built from 15 residues. V gave up 0 bases and J gave up 2 bases, with 8 bases separating them. DNA for the CDR3: TGTGCCAGCAGCCAAGATTGGGCAACCTACAATGAGCAGTTCTTC. It yields the protein CASSQDWATYNEQFF.

The chain is built from TRBV12-2 and TRBJ1-2; the table gives TRBD1 as D, unverified against the DNA. TRBV12-2 is flagged as a pseudogene. The CDR3 is made up of 13 amino acids. CDR3 sequence: CASRLARGYGYTF. CDR3 bases: TGTGCAAGTCGCTTAGCTAGGGGCTATGGCTACACCTTC.